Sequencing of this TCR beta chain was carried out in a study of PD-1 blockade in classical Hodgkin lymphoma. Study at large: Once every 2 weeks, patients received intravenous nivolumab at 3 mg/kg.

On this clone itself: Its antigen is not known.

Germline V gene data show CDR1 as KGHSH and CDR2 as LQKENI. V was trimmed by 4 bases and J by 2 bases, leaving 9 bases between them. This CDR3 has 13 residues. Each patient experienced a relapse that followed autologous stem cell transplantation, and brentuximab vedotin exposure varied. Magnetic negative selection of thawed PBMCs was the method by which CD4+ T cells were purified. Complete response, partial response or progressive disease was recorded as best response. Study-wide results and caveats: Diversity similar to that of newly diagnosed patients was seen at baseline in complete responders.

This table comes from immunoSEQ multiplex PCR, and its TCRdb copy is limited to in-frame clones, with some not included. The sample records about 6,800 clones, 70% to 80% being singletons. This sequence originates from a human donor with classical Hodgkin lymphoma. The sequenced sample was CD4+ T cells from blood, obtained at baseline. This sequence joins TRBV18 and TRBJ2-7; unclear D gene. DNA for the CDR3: TGTGCCAGCTCACAGGGTCTCCCCTACGAGCAGTACTTC. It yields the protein CASSQGLPYEQYF.